The T cell receptor beta chain under discussion was sequenced for a study of blood T cell repertoires in COVID-19. Study in general: Sites in the United States, Italy and Spain provided acute and convalescent COVID-19 samples. In each case, the material was cDNA or gDNA derived from T cells, B-cell-depleted T cells, or PBMCs.

Original processing notes: Reference gene primer amplification yielded estimated nucleated cell counts. Sequenced by immunoSEQ multiplex PCR; TCRdb stores in-frame clones only, minus some. V, J and clone size are those of that table, while D and trimming were read from the DNA. The sample yields around 220,000 clones, more than 60% seen once. Only a few counts were recorded for this clone. The CDR3 length is 13 residues. The V gene lost 4 bases and the J gene lost 9 bases, with 13 bases spanning the gap. Germline loops: CDR1 SGHTA, CDR2 FQGNSA. The sample taken for sequencing was peripheral blood. The chain joins TRBV7-2 to TRBJ2-1, with D perhaps matching TRBD2 (5 bases). This TCR derives from a woman aged 40 to 49 with active or convalescent COVID-19. The CDR3 region is CASSSDAAGEQFF. In DNA, the CDR3 is TGTGCCAGCAGCTCGGACGCGGCGGGTGAGCAGTTCTTC.